A selection of T cell receptor beta chains follows, all from one sample in a study of CD8+ T cells in alopecia areata. Libraries were prepared by immunoSEQ multiplex PCR; TCRdb keeps only in-frame clonotypes and omits some of them. There are some 120,000 clones in the sample; 58% occur only once, and less than 5.5% lies in the top ten. The sample was CD4+ T cells sorted from blood, taken at week 0. These receptors came from a human donor with alopecia areata. Both conserved end residues are part of each CDR3. The order of the fields is clone size, D gene, V gene, CDR3 length, J gene, CDR3 DNA, CDR3 protein. The D gene is left open where the match is weak. Size tells how often a clone was seen (once, few, many) or the class of an expanded clone, and some rows leave it out.

clone size: .; D gene: TRBD1; V gene: TRBV7-3; CDR3 length: 15; J gene: TRBJ2-5; CDR3 DNA: TGTGCCAGCAGCGGTCAGACAGGGGCAAAAGAGACCCAGTACTTC; CDR3 protein: CASSGQTGAKETQYF
clone size: .; D gene: .; V gene: TRBV2; CDR3 length: 14; J gene: TRBJ2-3; CDR3 DNA: TGTGCCAGCAGTGTCCCGATTACCACAGATACGCAGTATTTT; CDR3 protein: CASSVPITTDTQYF
clone size: .; D gene: TRBD1; V gene: TRBV5-4; CDR3 length: 13; J gene: TRBJ1-6; CDR3 DNA: TGTGCCAGCAGCCGACAGGGGGACTCACCCCTCCACTTT; CDR3 protein: CASSRQGDSPLHF
clone size: .; D gene: .; V gene: TRBV6-5; CDR3 length: 14; J gene: TRBJ2-3; CDR3 DNA: TGTGCCAGCAGCTCCTCCTACGGGCCAGATACGCAGTATTTT; CDR3 protein: CASSSSYGPDTQYF
clone size: once; D gene: TRBD2; V gene: TRBV4-3; CDR3 length: 17; J gene: TRBJ2-1; CDR3 DNA: TGCGCCAGCAGCCAAGATACCGGGGGGGTTTCCTACAATGAGCAGTTCTTC; CDR3 protein: CASSQDTGGVSYNEQFF
clone size: .; D gene: TRBD2; V gene: TRBV7-2; CDR3 length: 17; J gene: TRBJ2-7; CDR3 DNA: TGTGCCAGCAGCACGTACTTGACTAGCGGGATTTCCTACGAGCAGTACTTC; CDR3 protein: CASSTYLTSGISYEQYF
clone size: few; D gene: .; V gene: TRBV5-4; CDR3 length: 13; J gene: TRBJ2-7; CDR3 DNA: TGTGCCAGCAGCAATACGGAGGGCTACGAGCAGTACTTC; CDR3 protein: CASSNTEGYEQYF
clone size: .; D gene: TRBD1; V gene: TRBV7-2; CDR3 length: 14; J gene: TRBJ1-1; CDR3 DNA: TGTGCCAGCACCTTGGACAGGGGGCGAGGTGAAGCTTTCTTT; CDR3 protein: CASTLDRGRGEAFF
clone size: .; D gene: TRBD2; V gene: TRBV6-1; CDR3 length: 16; J gene: TRBJ2-2; CDR3 DNA: TGTGCCAGCAGTGAATCCCAGCGGGGGGGCACCGGGGAGCTGTTTTTT; CDR3 protein: CASSESQRGGTGELFF
clone size: .; D gene: TRBD2; V gene: TRBV5-1; CDR3 length: 14; J gene: TRBJ2-7; CDR3 DNA: TGCGCCAGCAGCTATAGCGGGGCCGCCTACGAGCAGTACTTC; CDR3 protein: CASSYSGAAYEQYF
clone size: .; D gene: TRBD2; V gene: TRBV7-8; CDR3 length: 19; J gene: TRBJ2-1; CDR3 DNA: TGTGCCAGCAGCCTCCGCCGTTGGAGCGGGAGGGCCCCCTACAATGAGCAGTTCTTC; CDR3 protein: CASSLRRWSGRAPYNEQFF
clone size: few; D gene: .; V gene: TRBV6-6; CDR3 length: 12; J gene: TRBJ1-1; CDR3 DNA: TGTGCCAGCACTAACTCCGGGGGTGAAGCTTTCTTT; CDR3 protein: CASTNSGGEAFF
clone size: .; D gene: TRBD1; V gene: TRBV6-4; CDR3 length: 15; J gene: TRBJ1-2; CDR3 DNA: TGTGCCAGCAGGCCGGACAGGGGGCGCGCGTGGGGCTACACCTTC; CDR3 protein: CASRPDRGRAWGYTF
clone size: .; D gene: .; V gene: TRBV4-2; CDR3 length: 14; J gene: TRBJ2-7; CDR3 DNA: TGTGCCAGCAGCCAAGAACGGCTCCTCGGCGAGCAGTACTTC; CDR3 protein: CASSQERLLGEQYF
clone size: .; D gene: TRBD2; V gene: TRBV10-3; CDR3 length: 15; J gene: TRBJ2-7; CDR3 DNA: TGTGCCATCAGTGATATGGCTAGCGGTAGGGACGAGCAGTACTTC; CDR3 protein: CAISDMASGRDEQYF
clone size: .; D gene: .; V gene: TRBV2; CDR3 length: 10; J gene: TRBJ2-7; CDR3 DNA: TGTGCCAGCAGTGTTTGGGAGCAGTACTTC; CDR3 protein: CASSVWEQYF
clone size: .; D gene: .; V gene: TRBV7-8; CDR3 length: 13; J gene: TRBJ2-3; CDR3 DNA: TGTGCCAGCAGCTCCAGAACGGAGGATACGCAGTATTTT; CDR3 protein: CASSSRTEDTQYF
clone size: .; D gene: .; V gene: TRBV2; CDR3 length: 13; J gene: TRBJ2-2; CDR3 DNA: TGTGCCAGCAGTGTGGGGAACACCGGGGAGCTGTTTTTT; CDR3 protein: CASSVGNTGELFF
clone size: .; D gene: .; V gene: TRBV2; CDR3 length: 12; J gene: TRBJ1-2; CDR3 DNA: TGTGCCAGCAGTGAGGAAGGGCTTGGCTACACCTTC; CDR3 protein: CASSEEGLGYTF
clone size: .; D gene: TRBD2; V gene: TRBV23-1; CDR3 length: 16; J gene: TRBJ2-1; CDR3 DNA: TGCGCCAGCAGTCAAGACCTCATGGGGGGGAGGAATGAGCAGTTCTTC; CDR3 protein: CASSQDLMGGRNEQFF
clone size: once; D gene: TRBD2; V gene: TRBV5-4; CDR3 length: 15; J gene: TRBJ2-1; CDR3 DNA: TGTGCCAGCAGCTTGGTTAGCGGGTCTCCCAATGAGCAGTTCTTC; CDR3 protein: CASSLVSGSPNEQFF
clone size: .; D gene: TRBD1; V gene: TRBV5-1; CDR3 length: 14; J gene: TRBJ2-2; CDR3 DNA: TGCGCCAGCAGCGATCCGACAGGGCCCGGGGAGCTGTTTTTT; CDR3 protein: CASSDPTGPGELFF
clone size: .; D gene: TRBD1; V gene: TRBV15; CDR3 length: 16; J gene: TRBJ1-2; CDR3 DNA: TGTGCCACCAGCAGAGAAGGACAGGGAGGGGGCTATGGCTACACCTTC; CDR3 protein: CATSREGQGGGYGYTF
clone size: .; D gene: .; V gene: TRBV5-1; CDR3 length: 16; J gene: TRBJ2-3; CDR3 DNA: TGCGCCAGCAGCTTGGGTTCGGGCCAGAGCACAGATACGCAGTATTTT; CDR3 protein: CASSLGSGQSTDTQYF
clone size: .; D gene: .; V gene: TRBV5-6; CDR3 length: 14; J gene: TRBJ1-2; CDR3 DNA: TGTGCCAGCAGCTGGGACACCAGGGGCTATGGCTACACCTTC; CDR3 protein: CASSWDTRGYGYTF
clone size: .; D gene: .; V gene: TRBV5-1; CDR3 length: 15; J gene: TRBJ1-3; CDR3 DNA: TGCGCCAGCAGCTTGGTGGGAGAAGGTGGAAACACCATATATTTT; CDR3 protein: CASSLVGEGGNTIYF
clone size: .; D gene: TRBD2; V gene: TRBV28; CDR3 length: 16; J gene: TRBJ2-1; CDR3 DNA: TGTGCCAGCAATGGACTAGCGGGAGGGGGTGTGAATGAGCAGTTCTTC; CDR3 protein: CASNGLAGGGVNEQFF
clone size: .; D gene: .; V gene: TRBV4-2; CDR3 length: 15; J gene: TRBJ2-7; CDR3 DNA: TGTGCCAGCAGCCAAAACGGAGATCCGACCTACGAGCAGTACTTC; CDR3 protein: CASSQNGDPTYEQYF
clone size: .; D gene: .; V gene: TRBV7-2; CDR3 length: 13; J gene: TRBJ1-2; CDR3 DNA: TGTGCCAGCCGCCGGACGGATAACTATGGCTACACCTTC; CDR3 protein: CASRRTDNYGYTF
clone size: .; D gene: .; V gene: TRBV5-1; CDR3 length: 13; J gene: TRBJ1-1; CDR3 DNA: TGCGCCAGCAGCTTGACGGCGAACACTGAAGCTTTCTTT; CDR3 protein: CASSLTANTEAFF
clone size: .; D gene: TRBD1; V gene: TRBV18; CDR3 length: 16; J gene: TRBJ1-1; CDR3 DNA: TGTGCCAGCTCACCGACCATGACAGGGACGAACACTGAAGCTTTCTTT; CDR3 protein: CASSPTMTGTNTEAFF
clone size: .; D gene: .; V gene: TRBV27; CDR3 length: 20; J gene: TRBJ1-4; CDR3 DNA: TGTGCCAGCAGTTTTCGCTCCGTGGGGCGCGGATTATCTACTAATGAAAAACTGTTTTTT; CDR3 protein: CASSFRSVGRGLSTNEKLFF
clone size: few; D gene: TRBD2; V gene: TRBV6-5; CDR3 length: 14; J gene: TRBJ2-7; CDR3 DNA: TGTGCCAGCGGCCAGGGACTAGCGGAACTCGAGCAGTACTTC; CDR3 protein: CASGQGLAELEQYF